This is a list of T cell receptor beta chains from one sample in a study of blood T cell repertoires in COVID-19. Produced via immunoSEQ multiplex PCR; TCRdb's table is partial and in-frame only. The profile shows 25,000 to 30,000 clones, roughly 88% of them singletons. Sequenced material: peripheral blood. The receptor set was obtained from an elderly woman with COVID-19, enrolled during active disease. Each CDR3 is given with its conserved first and last residue. A D gene is named only where the DNA matches it firmly. The size of a clone is reported for some rows only, either as once, few or many, or as a class for expanded clones.

J gene | D gene | clone size | V gene | CDR3 protein | CDR3 DNA
TRBJ1-1 | TRBD1 | NA | TRBV6-5 | CASSYAQGGTEAFF | TGTGCCAGCAGTTACGCACAGGGGGGCACTGAAGCTTTCTTT
TRBJ2-1 | TRBD2 | NA | TRBV15 | CATSRVAGGTNEQFF | TGTGCCACCAGCAGAGTTGCGGGGGGGACCAATGAGCAGTTCTTC
TRBJ2-7 | TRBD1 | few | TRBV18 | CASSLGQNSYEQYF | TGTGCCAGCTCCCTGGGACAGAACTCCTACGAGCAGTACTTC
TRBJ2-3 | TRBD2 | NA | TRBV10-3 | CAIGSTSGDTDTQYF | TGTGCCATCGGCTCGACTAGCGGGGACACAGATACGCAGTATTTT
TRBJ2-3 | TRBD2 | NA | TRBV5-4 | CASSPTSGRTDTQYF | TGTGCCAGCAGCCCGACTAGCGGAAGGACAGATACGCAGTATTTT
TRBJ1-2 | NA | NA | TRBV11-1 | CASSSGGGYTF | TGTGCCAGCAGTAGCGGAGGTGGCTACACCTTC
TRBJ1-1 | TRBD1 | few | TRBV5-5 | CASVRGRSEAFF | TGTGCCTCGGTCAGGGGGCGGTCGGAAGCTTTCTTT
TRBJ2-7 | TRBD2 | once | TRBV7-9 | CASSISSGGVIEQYF | TGTGCCAGCAGCATCTCTAGCGGGGGGGTAATCGAGCAGTACTTC
TRBJ2-5 | NA | NA | TRBV19 | CASSKVAAQETQYF | TGTGCCAGTAGTAAGGTTGCGGCTCAAGAGACCCAGTACTTC
TRBJ1-4 | NA | NA | TRBV27 | CASSLSVRGIATNEKLFF | TGTGCCAGCAGTTTATCGGTCAGGGGAATCGCAACTAATGAAAAACTGTTTTTT
TRBJ2-3 | TRBD1 | NA | TRBV6-5 | CASSLRQGTDTQYF | TGTGCCAGCAGTTTGCGACAGGGAACAGATACGCAGTATTTT
TRBJ2-3 | NA | few | TRBV7-9 | CASSHPDKGRDTQYF | TGTGCCAGCAGCCACCCGGACAAGGGGCGAGATACGCAGTATTTT
TRBJ2-3 | NA | NA | TRBV6-6 | CASRERVAQYF | TGTGCCAGCAGAGAGAGGGTAGCGCAGTATTTT
TRBJ1-5 | NA | NA | TRBV6-1 | CASSDRMGQPQHF | TGTGCCAGCAGTGACAGGATGGGTCAGCCCCAGCATTTT
TRBJ2-3 | NA | NA | TRBV7-3 | CASSLKPSPDTQYF | TGTGCCAGCAGCTTAAAGCCTAGCCCAGATACGCAGTATTTT
TRBJ1-2 | NA | NA | TRBV10-3 | CAISDQISIVYGYTF | TGTGCCATCAGTGATCAGATCTCAATCGTCTATGGCTACACCTTC
TRBJ1-5 | NA | once | TRBV7-2 | CASSPPDQPQHF | TGTGCCAGCAGCCCCCCCGATCAGCCCCAGCATTTT
TRBJ2-1 | NA | NA | TRBV7-3 | CASGPAPYNEQFF | TGTGCCAGCGGGCCGGCCCCCTACAATGAGCAGTTCTTC
TRBJ2-2 | NA | NA | TRBV5-1 | CASSLQGDTGELFF | TGCGCCAGCAGCTTGCAAGGGGACACCGGGGAGCTGTTTTTT
TRBJ2-7 | NA | NA | TRBV30 | CAWSVVRVGDYEQYF | TGTGCCTGGAGTGTCGTAAGGGTAGGGGACTACGAGCAGTACTTC
TRBJ2-2 | NA | NA | TRBV7-2 | CASSSGVKTGELFF | TGTGCCAGCAGCTCAGGGGTAAAAACCGGGGAGCTGTTTTTT
TRBJ2-1 | TRBD1 | NA | TRBV7-2 | CASSPQGAIDEQFF | TGTGCCAGCAGCCCGCAGGGGGCGATCGATGAGCAGTTCTTC
TRBJ1-2 | TRBD1 | NA | TRBV5-6 | CASSLFEWQGAPHGYTF | TGTGCCAGCAGCTTGTTCGAATGGCAGGGGGCACCCCATGGCTACACCTTC
TRBJ2-7 | NA | NA | TRBV25-1 | CASGRHGVADEQYF | TGTGCCAGCGGGAGACACGGGGTAGCCGACGAGCAGTACTTC
TRBJ1-6 | NA | NA | TRBV30 | CACGGGGSPLHF | TGTGCCTGCGGGGGGGGAGGTTCACCCCTCCACTTT
TRBJ2-5 | NA | NA | TRBV7-9 | CASSSRLSQETQYF | TGTGCCAGCAGCTCCCGACTTTCACAAGAGACCCAGTACTTC